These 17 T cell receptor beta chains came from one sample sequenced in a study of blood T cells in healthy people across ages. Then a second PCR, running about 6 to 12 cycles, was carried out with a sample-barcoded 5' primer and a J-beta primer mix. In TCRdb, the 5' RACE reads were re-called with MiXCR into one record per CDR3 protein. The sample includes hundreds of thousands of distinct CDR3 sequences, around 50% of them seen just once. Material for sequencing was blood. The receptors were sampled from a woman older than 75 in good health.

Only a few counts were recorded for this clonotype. CDR3 sequence reads: CASSLTGQGGETKKAFF. DNA of the CDR3: TGCGCCAGCAGCCTAACCGGACAGGGGGGCGAAACGAAGAAAGCTTTCTTT. V gene TRBV5-1 combines with J gene TRBJ1-1; TRBD1 aligns across 10 bases. The germline gives CDR1 SGHRS, CDR2 YFSETQ. V shed 4 bases and J 9 bases; nucleotides not matched to a gene: 18. The length of the CDR3 is 17 residues.

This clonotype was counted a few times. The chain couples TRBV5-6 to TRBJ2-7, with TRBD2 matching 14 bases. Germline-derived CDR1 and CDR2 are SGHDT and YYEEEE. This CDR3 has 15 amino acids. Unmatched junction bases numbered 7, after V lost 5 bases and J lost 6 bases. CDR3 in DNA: TGTGCCAGCAGAAGACTAGCGGGGGGGTTCAGCGAGCAGTACTTC. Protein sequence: CASRRLAGGFSEQYF.

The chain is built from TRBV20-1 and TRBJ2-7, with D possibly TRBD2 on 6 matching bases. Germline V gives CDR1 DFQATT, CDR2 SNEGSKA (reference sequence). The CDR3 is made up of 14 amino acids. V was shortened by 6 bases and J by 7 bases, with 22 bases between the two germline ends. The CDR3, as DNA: TGCAGTGCCCAGGGCCGGGAGAACTTTAGGGAGCAGTACTTC. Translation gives CSAQGRENFREQYF.

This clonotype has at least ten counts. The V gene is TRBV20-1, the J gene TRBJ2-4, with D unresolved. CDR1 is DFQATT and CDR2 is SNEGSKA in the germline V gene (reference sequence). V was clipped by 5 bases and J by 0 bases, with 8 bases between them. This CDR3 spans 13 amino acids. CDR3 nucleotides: TGCAGTGCTCATGAACTAGCCAAAAACATTCAGTACTTC. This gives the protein CSAHELAKNIQYF.

CDR3 amino acids: CSVAPGYNEQFF. The CDR3 bases are TGCAGCGTCGCCCCGGGTTACAATGAGCAGTTCTTC. This chain connects TRBV29-1 to TRBJ2-1; no clear D gene. CDR1 is SQVTM, CDR2 ANQGSEA, per germline. Trimming took off 6 bases at V and 4 bases at J, with 10 bases between the two ends. This CDR3 has 12 residues.

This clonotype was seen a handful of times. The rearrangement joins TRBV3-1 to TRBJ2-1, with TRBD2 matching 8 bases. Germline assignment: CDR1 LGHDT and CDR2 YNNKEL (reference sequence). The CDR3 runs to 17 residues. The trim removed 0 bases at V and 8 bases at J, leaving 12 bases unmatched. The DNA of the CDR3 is TGTGCCAGCAGCCAAGATCCAGCGGGAGAGGATTTCCATGAGCAGTTCTTC. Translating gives CASSQDPAGEDFHEQFF.

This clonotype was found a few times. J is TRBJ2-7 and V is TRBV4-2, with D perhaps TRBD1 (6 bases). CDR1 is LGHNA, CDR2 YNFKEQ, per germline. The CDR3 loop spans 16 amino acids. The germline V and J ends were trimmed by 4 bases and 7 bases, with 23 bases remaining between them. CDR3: CASSREAAAGDNEQYF. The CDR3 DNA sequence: TGTGCCAGCAGCCGAGAAGCGGCAGCAGGGGACAATGAGCAGTACTTC.

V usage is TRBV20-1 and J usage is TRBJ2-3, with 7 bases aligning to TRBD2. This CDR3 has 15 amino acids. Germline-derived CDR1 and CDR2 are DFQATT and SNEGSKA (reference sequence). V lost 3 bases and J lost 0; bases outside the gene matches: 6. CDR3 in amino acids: CSARSRGVSTDTQYF. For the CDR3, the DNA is TGCAGTGCTAGGAGCCGGGGGGTTAGCACAGATACGCAGTATTTT.

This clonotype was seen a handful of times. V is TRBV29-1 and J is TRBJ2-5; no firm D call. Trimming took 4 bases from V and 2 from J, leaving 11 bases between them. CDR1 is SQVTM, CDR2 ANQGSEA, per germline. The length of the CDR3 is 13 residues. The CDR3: CSVGDAPQETQYF. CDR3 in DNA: TGCAGCGTTGGGGATGCCCCACAAGAGACCCAGTACTTC.

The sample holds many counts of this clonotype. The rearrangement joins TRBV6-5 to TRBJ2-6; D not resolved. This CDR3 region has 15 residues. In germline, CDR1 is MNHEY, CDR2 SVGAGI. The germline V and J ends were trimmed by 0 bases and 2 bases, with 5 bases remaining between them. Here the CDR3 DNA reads TGTGCCAGCAGTTACTCAGGGACTGGGGCCAACGTCCTGACTTTC. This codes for CASSYSGTGANVLTF.

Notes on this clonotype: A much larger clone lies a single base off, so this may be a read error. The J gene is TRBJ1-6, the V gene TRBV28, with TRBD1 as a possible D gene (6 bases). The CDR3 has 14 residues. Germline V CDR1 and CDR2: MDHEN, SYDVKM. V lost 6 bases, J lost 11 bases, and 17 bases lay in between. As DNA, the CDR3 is TGTGCCAGCAGCGCCGACAGGCTTGGTGCACCCCTCCACTTT. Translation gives CASSADRLGAPLHF.

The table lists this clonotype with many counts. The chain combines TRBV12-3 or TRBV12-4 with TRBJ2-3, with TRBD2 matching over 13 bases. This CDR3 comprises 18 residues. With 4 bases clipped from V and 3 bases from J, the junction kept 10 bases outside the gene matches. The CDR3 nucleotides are TGTGCCAGCAGTTCTCCCCCGACTAGCGGGGGGTTAACAGATACGCAGTATTTT. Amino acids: CASSSPPTSGGLTDTQYF.

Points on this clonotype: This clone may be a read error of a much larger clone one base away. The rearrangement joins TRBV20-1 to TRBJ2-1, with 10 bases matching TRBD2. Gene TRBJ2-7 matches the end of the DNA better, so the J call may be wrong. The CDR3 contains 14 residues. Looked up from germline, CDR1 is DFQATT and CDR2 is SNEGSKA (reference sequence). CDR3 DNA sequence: TGCAGTGCTGGTCGAGCGGGGGGGCGCAATGAGCAGTACTTC. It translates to CSAGRAGGRNEQYF.

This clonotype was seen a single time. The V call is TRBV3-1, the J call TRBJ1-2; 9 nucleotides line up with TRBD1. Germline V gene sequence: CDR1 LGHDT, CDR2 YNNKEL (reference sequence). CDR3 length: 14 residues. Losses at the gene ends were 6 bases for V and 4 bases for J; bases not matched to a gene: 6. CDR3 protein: CASRDRGDFYGYTF. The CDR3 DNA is TGTGCCAGCAGGGACAGGGGCGACTTCTATGGCTACACCTTC. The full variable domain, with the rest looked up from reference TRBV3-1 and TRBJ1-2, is DTAVSQTPKYLVTQMGNDKSIKCEQNLGHDTMYWYKQDSKKFLKIMFSYNNKELIINETVPNRFSPKSPDKAHLNLHINSLELGDSAVYFCASRDRGDFYGYTFGSGTRLTVV.

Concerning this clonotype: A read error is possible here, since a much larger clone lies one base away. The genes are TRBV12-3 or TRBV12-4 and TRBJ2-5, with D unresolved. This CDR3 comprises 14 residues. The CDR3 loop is CASSLGLNQGTQYF. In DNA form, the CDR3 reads TGTGCCAGCAGTTTAGGGCTAAACCAAGGGACCCAGTACTTC.

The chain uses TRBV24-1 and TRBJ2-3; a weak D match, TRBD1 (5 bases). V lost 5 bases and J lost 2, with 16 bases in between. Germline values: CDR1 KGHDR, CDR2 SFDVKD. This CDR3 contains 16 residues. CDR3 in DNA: TGTGCCACCAGTGGGGGCGCAGCAGCCCCCACAGATACGCAGTATTTT. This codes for CATSGGAAAPTDTQYF.

The CDR3 loop is CSVAGQVVSMNTEAFF. The CDR3 nucleotides read TGCAGCGTTGCGGGACAGGTGGTCAGCATGAACACTGAAGCTTTCTTT. The rearrangement joins TRBV29-1 to TRBJ1-1, with TRBD1 matching over 8 bases. Germline V gene sequence: CDR1 SQVTM, CDR2 ANQGSEA. The CDR3 length is 16 residues. J was trimmed by 0 bases and V by 4 bases; bases with no gene match: 10.